Listed here are 28 T cell receptor beta chains from one sample, sequenced in a study of cytomegalovirus exposure and HLA in healthy donors. The PCR contained 60 Vbeta and 13 Jbeta primers. Sequenced by immunoSEQ multiplex PCR; TCRdb stores in-frame clones only, minus some. The sample shows roughly 130,000 clones, roughly 72% of them seen only once. Sequenced: PBMCs. These receptors came from a woman in her forties or fifties in good health and CMV-seronegative.

The chain is built from TRBV28 and TRBJ2-7; 7 bases agree with TRBD1. Per germline, CDR1 MDHEN and CDR2 SYDVKM. V gave up 5 bases and J gave up 3 bases; unmatched junction bases: 10. This CDR3 is 15 amino acids long. Written as DNA, the CDR3 is TGTGCCAGCAGTACCCCGCGACAGGGCTACTACGAGCAGTACTTC. Protein product: CASSTPRQGYYEQYF.

CDR3 in amino acids: CSVPGQGTEAFF. DNA for the CDR3: TGCAGCGTTCCCGGACAGGGCACTGAAGCTTTCTTT. The V call is TRBV29-1, the J call TRBJ1-1, with TRBD1 identical over 8 bases. The CDR3 has 12 residues. Germline values: CDR1 SQVTM, CDR2 ANQGSEA. V was pared by 5 bases and J by 4 bases, with 3 bases of the junction left unmatched.

This clone was picked up one time. This chain connects TRBV9 to TRBJ2-3; 11 bases align to TRBD2. Germline CDR1 SGDLS, CDR2 YYNGEE. The V gene end was trimmed by 4 bases and the J gene end by 1 base; junction bases not matched to a gene: 11. The CDR3 has 18 residues. DNA for the CDR3: TGTGCCAGCAGCTCGCGGTTCGGTAGCGGGAGGGGCACAGATACGCAGTATTTT. This translates into CASSSRFGSGRGTDTQYF.

A few counts support this clone. CDR3 nucleotides: TGTGCCATCCTACAGAGTACTGGAAACACCATATATTTT. Translation gives CAILQSTGNTIYF. This chain links TRBV10-3 with TRBJ1-3; D remains ambiguous. Trimming cost V 8 bases and J 2 bases, with 10 bases left between them. The CDR3 length is 13 residues. Germline assignment: CDR1 ENHRY and CDR2 SYGVKD.

The chain links TRBV6-5 to TRBJ2-3; TRBD1 might be the D (5 bases). The CDR3 spans 14 residues. Looked up from germline, CDR1 is MNHEY and CDR2 is SVGAGI. V lost 7 bases to trimming and J lost 1 base, with 12 bases between them. The CDR3 sequence is CASTQGVGTDTQYF. The CDR3 DNA follows: TGTGCCAGCACTCAGGGCGTGGGCACAGATACGCAGTATTTT.

This chain links TRBV9 with TRBJ1-3; TRBD1 might be the D (5 bases). V shed 0 bases and J shed 1 base, with 11 bases lying between them. This CDR3 is built from 16 residues. In germline, CDR1 is SGDLS, CDR2 YYNGEE. The CDR3 sequence: CASSVASGPSGNTIYF. Written as DNA, the CDR3 is TGTGCCAGCAGCGTAGCATCAGGGCCTTCTGGAAACACCATATATTTT.

V gene TRBV4-2 combines with J gene TRBJ2-3; 13 bases match TRBD2. This CDR3 is built from 18 residues. Germline loops: CDR1 LGHNA, CDR2 YNFKEQ. J was trimmed by 4 bases and V by 3 bases; bases with no gene match: 10. The CDR3 DNA reads as TGTGCCAGCAGCCAGCGAGTTCGGACTAGCGGGAGCCCAGATACGCAGTATTTT. It yields the protein CASSQRVRTSGSPDTQYF.

The rearrangement joins TRBV6-5 to TRBJ1-5, with 7 bases identical to TRBD1. Germline V gene sequence: CDR1 MNHEY, CDR2 SVGAGI. The junction had 4 bases not matched to a gene; V was cut back by 2 bases and J by 6 bases. The CDR3 is 14 amino acids. The CDR3 region has the DNA TGTGCCAGCAGTTACGGAGGGGGCGGTCAGCCCCAGCATTTT. This codes for CASSYGGGGQPQHF.

This clone showed up just once. The chain uses TRBV7-8 and TRBJ1-5, with D perhaps matching TRBD1 (5 bases). The CDR3 covers 14 residues. Per germline, CDR1 SGHVS and CDR2 FQNEAQ. V dropped 1 base and J dropped 6 bases, with 10 bases sitting between them. Here the CDR3 DNA reads TGTGCCAGCAGCTTAGAACAGGTCGCTCAGCCCCAGCATTTT. This sequence encodes CASSLEQVAQPQHF.

The rearrangement joins TRBV5-1 to TRBJ2-1; 10 positions match TRBD2. Trimming cost V 0 bases and J 6 bases; bases outside gene matches: 6. This CDR3 is built from 16 residues. The germline V gene has CDR1 SGHRS and CDR2 YFSETQ. CDR3 nucleotides: TGCGCCAGCAGCTTGGGGTCTAGCGGGGGCCTCAATGAGCAGTTCTTC. This codes for CASSLGSSGGLNEQFF.

This clone was detected a few times. This rearrangement joins TRBV7-3 to TRBJ2-3; TRBD2 agrees at 8 bases. With 5 bases clipped from V and 1 base from J, the junction kept 8 bases outside the gene matches. The length of the CDR3 is 16 residues. Germline V lookup: CDR1 SGHTA, CDR2 FQGTGA. The CDR3 DNA reads as TGTGCCAGCAGCCCTTCTAGCGGGCATGGCACAGATACGCAGTATTTT. The encoded protein is CASSPSSGHGTDTQYF.

V gene TRBV7-2 combines with J gene TRBJ2-7; 7 nucleotides align to TRBD2. The length of the CDR3 is 15 residues. The junction had 11 bases not matched to a gene; V was cut back by 4 bases and J by 5 bases. Germline V gives CDR1 SGHTA, CDR2 FQGNSA. The DNA for the CDR3 is TGTGCCAGCAGCTCCTCTCACGGGAGGATTAACGAGCAGTACTTC. Its protein product is CASSSSHGRINEQYF.

The CDR3 nucleotides are TGTGCCAGCAGTTATATATCGGGAGCGGAGACCCAGTACTTC. Protein sequence: CASSYISGAETQYF. J is TRBJ2-5 and V is TRBV28; D perhaps matches TRBD2 (6 bases). In germline, CDR1 is MDHEN, CDR2 SYDVKM. Trimming took off 4 bases at V and 5 bases at J, with 14 bases between the two ends. The CDR3 extends over 14 amino acids.

This clone turned up a few times. V and J are TRBV5-6 and TRBJ1-1; D gene ambiguous. The length of the CDR3 is 14 residues. V lost 3 bases and J lost 2, with 11 bases in between. Looked up from germline, CDR1 is SGHDT and CDR2 is YYEEEE. The DNA for the CDR3 is TGTGCCAGCAGCTCTGGAAGGAGAAACACTGAAGCTTTCTTT. Translation gives CASSSGRRNTEAFF.

This chain links TRBV2 with TRBJ1-5, with 12 bases fitting TRBD1. This CDR3 spans 17 amino acids. The germline gives CDR1 SNHLY, CDR2 FYNNEI. J was trimmed by 0 bases and V by 7 bases; bases with no gene match: 7. CDR3 amino acids: CASNAGTGGFSNQPQHF. The CDR3 DNA reads TGTGCCAGCAATGCGGGGACAGGGGGCTTTAGCAATCAGCCCCAGCATTTT.

The chain is built from TRBV14 and TRBJ2-1; 9 nucleotides agree with TRBD2. V dropped 3 bases and J dropped 3; count of bases not matched to a gene: 18. Looked up from germline, CDR1 is SGHDN and CDR2 is FVKESK. The CDR3 spans 20 residues. CDR3 in amino acids: CASSHVDLGGRAFGYNEQFF. The CDR3 DNA reads TGTGCCAGCAGCCATGTAGACCTCGGCGGGAGGGCCTTCGGCTACAATGAGCAGTTCTTC.

This clone appeared a few times. The genes are TRBV4-1 and TRBJ2-3; TRBD2 might be the D (7 bases). Germline assignment: CDR1 MGHRA and CDR2 YSYEKL. V lost 0 bases and J 3 bases, leaving 16 bases between the germline ends. CDR3 size: 17 residues. The DNA of the CDR3 is TGCGCCAGCAGCCAAGATTATCGGGGGGCTAATACAGATACGCAGTATTTT. As protein: CASSQDYRGANTDTQYF.

J is TRBJ1-1 and V is TRBV4-3; possibly TRBD1 for D (5 bases). CDR1 and CDR2 from the germline V gene are LGHNA and YSLEER. Trimming removed 0 bases from V and 5 bases from J, with 13 bases in between. The length of the CDR3 is 15 residues. The chain's CDR3 is CASSQDPGGRTEAFF. CDR3 nucleotide sequence: TGCGCCAGCAGCCAAGATCCGGGGGGACGTACTGAAGCTTTCTTT.

The chain combines TRBV14 with TRBJ2-7; weak D call: TRBD2 (5 bases). Germline CDR1 and CDR2: SGHDN and FVKESK. This CDR3 comprises 13 residues. Trimming pared 1 base from V and 4 bases from J, leaving 8 bases between. For the CDR3, the DNA is TGTGCCAGCAGCCAAGTGGCGGGTTACGAGCAGTACTTC. Residues: CASSQVAGYEQYF.

There are a few counts of this clone. The V and J genes are TRBV4-1 and TRBJ2-7; 7 positions agree with TRBD2. Germline values: CDR1 MGHRA, CDR2 YSYEKL. Unmatched junction bases numbered 3, after V lost 1 base and J lost 0 bases. The CDR3 runs to 15 residues. CDR3 bases: TGCGCCAGCAGCCAAGCTAGCGGAAGCTCCTACGAGCAGTACTTC. Translation gives CASSQASGSSYEQYF.

This clone was seen a single time. V usage is TRBV5-1 and J usage is TRBJ2-5; 7 bases are a match to TRBD2. The CDR3 covers 14 residues. J gave up 2 bases and V 3 bases, and 4 bases lay outside the gene matches. The germline V gene encodes CDR1 SGHRS and CDR2 YFSETQ. CDR3 sequence (DNA): TGCGCCAGCAGCTCGACTAGCAGACAAGAGACCCAGTACTTC. Protein: CASSSTSRQETQYF.

The chain recombines TRBV10-3 with TRBJ2-3; TRBD2 agrees at 8 bases. The CDR3 is made up of 16 amino acids. The ends lost 6 bases at V and 0 bases at J; junction bases unmatched: 8. CDR1 is ENHRY and CDR2 is SYGVKD in the germline V gene. CDR3 region: CAIRNTSGSSTDTQYF. CDR3 DNA sequence: TGTGCCATCAGGAACACTAGCGGATCTAGCACAGATACGCAGTATTTT.

The chain links TRBV4-2 to TRBJ2-7; TRBD2 aligns across 12 bases. Looked up from germline, CDR1 is LGHNA and CDR2 is YNFKEQ. The ends lost 4 bases at V and 2 bases at J; junction bases unmatched: 6. This CDR3 region has 16 residues. CDR3 residues: CASSRERLAGAYEQYV. In DNA form, the CDR3 reads TGTGCCAGCAGCCGGGAAAGACTAGCGGGGGCCTACGAGCAGTACGTC.

This chain connects TRBV5-4 to TRBJ2-1; TRBD2 might be the D (6 bases). The CDR3 contains 16 residues. Trimming removed 0 bases at V and 0 bases at J, with 10 bases between. Germline assignment: CDR1 SGHNT and CDR2 YYREEE (reference sequence). The chain's CDR3 is CASSLGLASSYNEQFF. CDR3 nucleotide sequence: TGTGCCAGCAGCTTGGGGCTAGCGAGCTCCTACAATGAGCAGTTCTTC.

V gene TRBV13 combines with J gene TRBJ1-2; 8 bases are shared with TRBD1. Looked up from germline, CDR1 is PRHDT and CDR2 is FYEKMQ (reference sequence). V lost 8 bases, J lost 4 bases, and 6 bases stayed unmatched. The CDR3 consists of 13 residues. The CDR3 here is CASADRGGYGYTF. CDR3 sequence (DNA): TGTGCCAGCGCCGACAGGGGAGGCTATGGCTACACCTTC. The full variable domain, in which reference TRBV13 and TRBJ1-2 provide the parts outside the CDR3, is AAGVIQSPRHLIKEKRETATLKCYPIPRHDTVYWYQQGPGQDPQFLISFYEKMQSDKGSIPDRFSAQQFSDYHSELNMSSLELGDSALYFCASADRGGYGYTFGSGTRLTVV.

The chain uses TRBV19 and TRBJ1-1; TRBD1 might be the D (5 bases). The CDR3 spans 12 residues. The germline V gene encodes CDR1 LNHDA and CDR2 SQIVND (reference sequence). The germline V and J ends were trimmed by 5 bases and 8 bases, with 12 bases remaining between them. The CDR3 region is CASSPLPGEAFF. For the CDR3, the DNA is TGTGCCAGTAGTCCGCTCCCAGGGGAAGCTTTCTTT.

J is TRBJ2-6 and V is TRBV19; 7 bases agree with TRBD1. CDR1 is LNHDA, CDR2 SQIVND, per germline (reference sequence). CDR3 length: 16 amino acids. The V and J ends lost 8 bases and 1 base, in that order; junction bases with no gene match: 8. CDR3 nucleotide sequence: TGTGCCAGTGGCCCGGGACAGAGGTCTGGGGCCAACGTCCTGACTTTC. It yields the protein CASGPGQRSGANVLTF.

The chain carries TRBV19 and TRBJ2-1; 8 positions match TRBD2. The V segment lost 7 bases and the J segment 8 bases; nucleotides outside the gene matches: 19. The germline CDR1 and CDR2 sequences are LNHDA and SQIVND (reference sequence). The CDR3 is 17 residues long. CDR3: CASTPIVGLAGSDEQFF. In DNA, the CDR3 is TGTGCCAGTACCCCTATTGTCGGACTAGCCGGAAGCGATGAGCAGTTCTTC.